Many counts were recorded for the clone carrying this T cell receptor (beta chain). Its antigen remains unidentified. V lost 0 bases, J lost 5 bases, and 14 bases lay in between. CDR3 length: 15 residues. Germline V CDR1 and CDR2: SGDLS, YYNGEE. TCRdb ran MiXCR on the 5' RACE reads and lists one entry per CDR3 protein. The data show roughly 120,000 distinct CDR3 sequences, 7% seen once. The sample is drawn from a study of CD8 T cells in ankylosing spondylitis. Findings and caveats of the study: Relatively rare in peripheral blood, disease-linked clones were also CD8+.

The sequence was collected from a male donor with ankylosing spondylitis or in good health (not recorded which). The V and J genes are TRBV9 and TRBJ1-1; unclear D gene. Sequenced input: blood, either unsorted or a sorted T cell fraction (not recorded which). The CDR3 DNA reads TGTGCCAGCAGCGTAGACGGCCAGGCCGATACTGAAGCTTTCTTT. It yields the protein CASSVDGQADTEAFF.